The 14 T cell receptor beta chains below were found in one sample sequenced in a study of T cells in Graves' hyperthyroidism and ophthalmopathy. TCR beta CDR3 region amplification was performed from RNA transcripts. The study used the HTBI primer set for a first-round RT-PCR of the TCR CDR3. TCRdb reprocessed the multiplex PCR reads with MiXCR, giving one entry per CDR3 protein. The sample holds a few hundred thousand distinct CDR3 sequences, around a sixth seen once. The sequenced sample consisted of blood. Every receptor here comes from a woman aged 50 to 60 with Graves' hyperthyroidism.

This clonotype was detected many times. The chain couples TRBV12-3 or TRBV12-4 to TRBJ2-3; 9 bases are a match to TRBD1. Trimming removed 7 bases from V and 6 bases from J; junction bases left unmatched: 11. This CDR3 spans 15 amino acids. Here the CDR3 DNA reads TGTGCCAGCACCGGCCTGGGACAGGGTGTGGATACGCAGTATTTT. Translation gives CASTGLGQGVDTQYF.

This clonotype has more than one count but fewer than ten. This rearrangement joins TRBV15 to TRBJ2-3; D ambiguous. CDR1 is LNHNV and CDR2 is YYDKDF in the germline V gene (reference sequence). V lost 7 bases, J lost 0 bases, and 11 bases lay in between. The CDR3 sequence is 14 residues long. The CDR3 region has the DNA TGTGCCACCAAAGAGTTAACTAGCACAGATACGCAGTATTTT. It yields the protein CATKELTSTDTQYF.

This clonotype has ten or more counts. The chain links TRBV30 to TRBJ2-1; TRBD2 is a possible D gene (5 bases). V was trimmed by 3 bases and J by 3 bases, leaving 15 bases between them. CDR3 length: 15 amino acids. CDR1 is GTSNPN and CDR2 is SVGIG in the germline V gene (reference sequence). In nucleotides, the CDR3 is TGTGCCTGGAGGTCCCCCAGCGGACGCTACAATGAGCAGTTCTTC. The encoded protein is CAWRSPSGRYNEQFF. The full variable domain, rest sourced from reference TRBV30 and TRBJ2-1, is SQTIHQWPATLVQPVGSPLSLECTVEGTSNPNLYWYRQAAGRGLQLLFYSVGIGQISSEVPQNLSASRPQDRQFILSSKKLLLSDSGFYLCAWRSPSGRYNEQFFGPGTRLTVL.

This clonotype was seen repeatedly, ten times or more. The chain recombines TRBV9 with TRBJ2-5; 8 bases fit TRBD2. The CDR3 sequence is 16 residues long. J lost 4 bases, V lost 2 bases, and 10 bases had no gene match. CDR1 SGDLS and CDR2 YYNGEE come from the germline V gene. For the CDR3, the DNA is TGTGCCAGCAGCGTCAGCGGGAGCGCGCAGGGAGAGACCCAGTACTTC. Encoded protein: CASSVSGSAQGETQYF.

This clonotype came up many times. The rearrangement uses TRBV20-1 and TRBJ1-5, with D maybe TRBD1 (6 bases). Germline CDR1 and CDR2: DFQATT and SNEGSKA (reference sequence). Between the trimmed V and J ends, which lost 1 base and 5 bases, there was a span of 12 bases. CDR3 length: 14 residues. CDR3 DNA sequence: TGCAGTGCTAGAGGCGGGAACAGGGATCAGCCCCAGCATTTT. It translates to CSARGGNRDQPQHF.

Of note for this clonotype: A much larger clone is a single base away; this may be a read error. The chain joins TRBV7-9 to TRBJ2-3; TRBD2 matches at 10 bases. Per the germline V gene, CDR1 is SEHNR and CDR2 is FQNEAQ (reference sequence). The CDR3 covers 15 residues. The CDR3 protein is CASSSSGRGTDTQYF. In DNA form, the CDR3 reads TGCGCCAGCAGCTCTAGCGGGAGAGGGACAGATACGCAGTATTTT.

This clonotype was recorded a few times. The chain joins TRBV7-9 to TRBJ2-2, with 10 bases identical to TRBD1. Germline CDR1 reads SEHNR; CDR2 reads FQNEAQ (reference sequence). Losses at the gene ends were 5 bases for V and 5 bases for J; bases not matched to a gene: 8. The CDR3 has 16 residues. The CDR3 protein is CASSQGTGAGTGELFF. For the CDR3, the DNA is TGTGCCAGCAGCCAAGGGACAGGGGCAGGGACCGGGGAGCTGTTTTTT.

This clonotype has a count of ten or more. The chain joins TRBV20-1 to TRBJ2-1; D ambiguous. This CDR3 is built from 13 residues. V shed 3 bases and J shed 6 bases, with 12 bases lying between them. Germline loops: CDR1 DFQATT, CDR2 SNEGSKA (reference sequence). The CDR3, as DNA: TGCAGTGCTAGTATTAGTTGGGGCAATGAGCAGTTCTTC. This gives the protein CSASISWGNEQFF.

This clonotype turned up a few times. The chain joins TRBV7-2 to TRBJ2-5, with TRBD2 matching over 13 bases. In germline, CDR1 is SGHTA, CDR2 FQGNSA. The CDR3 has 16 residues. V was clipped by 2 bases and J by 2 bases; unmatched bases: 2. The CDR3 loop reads CASSLTSGRAQETQYF. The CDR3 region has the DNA TGTGCCAGCAGCTTAACTAGCGGGAGGGCTCAAGAGACCCAGTACTTC.

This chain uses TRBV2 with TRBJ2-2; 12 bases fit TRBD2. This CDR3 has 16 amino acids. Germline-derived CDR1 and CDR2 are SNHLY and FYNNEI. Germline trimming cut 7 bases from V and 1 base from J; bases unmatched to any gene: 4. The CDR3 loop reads CASTGTSGLNTGELFF. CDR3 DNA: TGTGCCAGCACCGGGACTAGCGGGCTGAACACCGGGGAGCTGTTTTTT.

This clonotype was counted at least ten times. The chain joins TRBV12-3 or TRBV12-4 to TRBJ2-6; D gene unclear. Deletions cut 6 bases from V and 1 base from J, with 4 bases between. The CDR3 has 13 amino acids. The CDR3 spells CASSSSGANVLTF. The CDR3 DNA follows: TGTGCCAGCAGCTCATCTGGGGCCAACGTCCTGACTTTC.

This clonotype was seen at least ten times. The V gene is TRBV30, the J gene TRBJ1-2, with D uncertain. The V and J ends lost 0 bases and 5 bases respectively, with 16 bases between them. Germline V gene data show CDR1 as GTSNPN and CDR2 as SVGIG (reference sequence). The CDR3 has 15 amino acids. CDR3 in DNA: TGTGCCTGGAGTGTACAAGGGCAGGACCCATATGGCTACACCTTC. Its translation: CAWSVQGQDPYGYTF. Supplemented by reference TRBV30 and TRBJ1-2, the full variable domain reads SQTIHQWPATLVQPVGSPLSLECTVEGTSNPNLYWYRQAAGRGLQLLFYSVGIGQISSEVPQNLSASRPQDRQFILSSKKLLLSDSGFYLCAWSVQGQDPYGYTFGSGTRLTVV.

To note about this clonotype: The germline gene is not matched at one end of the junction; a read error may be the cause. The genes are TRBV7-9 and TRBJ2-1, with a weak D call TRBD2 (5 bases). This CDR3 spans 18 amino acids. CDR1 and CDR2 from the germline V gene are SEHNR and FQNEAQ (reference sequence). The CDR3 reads CASSLRRLGASRYNEKFF. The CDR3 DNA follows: TGTGCCAGCAGCCTCAGACGACTGGGAGCGTCTAGATACAATGAGAAGTTCTTC.

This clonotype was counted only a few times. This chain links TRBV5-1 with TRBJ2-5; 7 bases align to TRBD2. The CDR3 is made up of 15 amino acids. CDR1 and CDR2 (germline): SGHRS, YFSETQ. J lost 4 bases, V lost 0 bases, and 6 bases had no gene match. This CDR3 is CASSLGEGIRETQYF. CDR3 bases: TGCGCCAGCAGCTTGGGGGAGGGGATCCGAGAGACCCAGTACTTC.